This T cell receptor (beta chain) appears in the sequencing data of a study of cytomegalovirus exposure and HLA in healthy donors (dated by TCRdb to between 2016 and 2019). With respect to the entire study: An earlier analysis of approximately 590 of the donors reported approximately 300 Gb of sequence data and around 110 million unique TCR beta sequences from about 200 million T cells. An earlier analysis of 587 of the donors used high-throughput TCR beta sequencing to judge whether each TCR beta V gene segment behaved as functional or pseudogenic. The T cell repertoires of some 670 subjects were profiled by immunosequencing and related to cytomegalovirus serostatus. Among some 410 genotyped donors of the cohort, an average of about 240,000 unique TCR beta nucleotide sequences were sequenced per donor, roughly 20% of them non-productive. In addition to the first cohort of 666 subjects, a separate validation cohort of 120 different subjects was used. High-throughput TCR immunosequencing, statistical association of individual TCRs with disease status, and machine learning were combined to predict cytomegalovirus infection status. The study was designed to test whether signatures of past pathogen exposure could be identified by cataloging public T cell receptors. Rather than drawing on any new phenotypic data, the later analysis identified candidate immune exposures from TCR beta sequences and the way those sequences occurred across donors. To study patterns of TCR occurrence, a later analysis re-analyzed previously published TCR beta repertoires from around 670 donors and added high-resolution HLA genotyping. Both class I and class II loci were covered by HLA typing, at four-digit resolution. Every repertoire in the discovery cohort had been generated on one and the same sequencing platform. Of the approximately 400 genotyped donors, 65% to 90% were placed in the genetic ancestry cluster associated with self-reported Caucasian donors. The number of donors typed differed by locus, with 629-630 for A, B, C, DRB1 and DQB1, 522 for DQA1, 600 to 610 for DPA1, and some 470 for DPB1. Donor age, sex, ethnicity and CMV serostatus were collected together with the repertoire data. Roughly 290 gigabases of sequencing data and 91 million or so unique TCR sequences made up an early release that covered nearly 650 HLA-typed donors. Roughly 5 DR-DQ haplotypes were handled as single units for association and clustering, since linkage in the cohort was strong. A later genetic analysis took genome-wide SNP genotypes for about three fifths of the roughly 700 donors and used that subset as a discovery cohort. The paper's findings and limits, for the study overall: The only immune exposure information available for the cohort was CMV serostatus. In a later analysis, several top co-occurrence clusters were reported to appear linked to parvovirus B19, influenza, CMV and Epstein-Barr virus. The sequencing pipeline was judged likely to have produced a cluster of highly shared sequence variants as a technical artifact. Linkage disequilibrium might explain the correlated functional status among segregating V segments, but an unknown experimental factor could not be ruled out. In vitro tests confirmed that a few of the cytomegalovirus-associated TCR beta chains recognize cytomegalovirus antigens. Most CMV-associated TCR beta chains appeared to be HLA-restricted in a later analysis, and the HLA associations seemed to be driven largely by CMV exposure. A further reported finding was that TCR beta sequences accurately predicted the HLA-A and HLA-B alleles for most subjects in the first cohort. Assigning TCR associations to individual alleles was difficult when HLA alleles, especially DR and DQ, strongly co-occurred. According to a later genetic analysis, donors in an Asian-associated ancestry cluster had fewer N-insertions in productive TCRs than the approximately 670-donor mean. In a later analysis, HLA-associated TCR beta chains were found to be more clonally expanded and to have lower generation probabilities than equally common non-associated chains. Only TCR beta chains were sequenced in this cohort, and the absence of alpha or paired-chain data limited detectable features. Because counts were too low, some 17 rarely observed V segments, including chromosome 9 orphons, were left out of the earlier analysis of some 640 of the donors. The authors suggested that the approach could potentially be extended to other disease states and immunological phenotypes. Some IMGT-functional V segments, including TRBV6-2 and TRBV6-3, could not be told apart with the 87-base-pair reads, so those segments were excluded. An association between a missense DCLRE1C variant and V-gene and J-gene trimming of TCR beta chains was found in a later genetic analysis and replicated in an independent cohort. In the study, 150 to 200 TCR beta chains were listed as associated with cytomegalovirus. Specific HLA alleles were associated with 15,000 to 20,000 TCR beta sequences at a false discovery rate of 0.05 in a later analysis. While some public TCRs were present in many individuals, most TCR sequences turned up only very rarely across donors. In both the original and validation cohorts, the classifier was reported to diagnose cytomegalovirus status with high specificity and sensitivity. In an earlier analysis of some 550 of the donors, most TCR beta V segments were observed in productive rearrangements about 87% or about 30% of the time, broadly matching IMGT annotations. The presence/absence analyses assumed that sequencing depth was roughly uniform across donors, and that assumption may not be true. Because some donors lacked HLA typing at each locus, the association tests relied only on the typed subset. In a later analysis, TCR association rates were found to vary across HLA loci, with the most associated TCRs seen for DRB1 alleles and the fewest for HLA-C alleles.

On this clone: What this receptor recognizes is not known. No much larger clone is present one base from it, and per-base qualities are unavailable.

The cohort consisted of 670 or so healthy bone marrow donors. At the time of sampling, all cohort members were nominally healthy, though unrecorded immune exposures were likely present. The donor tested CMV seropositive, placing the donor among the approximately 290 seropositive members of the cohort. Each donor provided a peripheral blood sample, and peripheral blood mononuclear cells were used for TCR beta sequencing. Genomic DNA was extracted from the blood cell samples with the Qiagen DNeasy Blood Extraction Kit. The library was built by means of the immunoSEQ multiplex PCR assay. For the multiplex PCR, a mixture combining 60 forward primers for TCR Vbeta segments and 13 reverse primers for TCR Jbeta segments was used. A multiplex PCR assay on genomic DNA amplified the CDR3 region of rearranged TCR beta genes. The amplified TCR beta libraries were sequenced on the Illumina HiSeq System as 87-base-pair reads. In the authors' own workflow: Across the 640 or so repertoires, a later analysis counted roughly 84 million unique TCR beta chains, some 11 million of which were shared by at least two donors. To remove PCR and sequencing errors, raw reads were error-corrected and collapsed into unique sequences using a nearest-neighbor algorithm that merged closely related sequences. CDR3 sequences were aligned to IMGT reference sequences to assign V, D and J gene segments. Each retained sequence needed at least a six-nucleotide match to both a V gene segment and a J gene segment. Rearrangements were called productive when the CDR3 lacked stop codons and stayed in frame with V and J; all others were non-productive. CDR3 was defined according to IMGT convention as the region running from the second conserved V-encoded cysteine to the conserved J-encoded phenylalanine. The earlier analysis of 587 of the donors excluded any sequence lacking an unambiguous match to a single V gene segment. An earlier analysis of about 590 of the donors classified V segments as functional when productive rearrangements were above 56.7% and as segregating when the standard deviation between donors was above 5%. A statistical classification framework was built for diagnosing cytomegalovirus status from the catalog of TCR beta chain sequences. A later analysis assigned V and J genes by comparing TCR nucleotide sequences with IMGT/GENE-DB human TR gene sequences. In a later analysis, CDR3 sequences and most-parsimonious VDJ recombination scenarios were assigned using the TCRdist pipeline. In a later analysis, each TCR beta chain was defined by its CDR3 amino acid sequence together with its V-gene family, and reads lacking a unique V-gene family were excluded. A later analysis removed several hundred highly shared, low-generation-probability nucleotide sequences to deal with suspected cross-contamination and a sequencing artifact. For each public chain, a later analysis derived a clonal expansion index from normalized ranks of inferred template counts within each repertoire. Generation probabilities in a later analysis came from a VDJ recombination model fitted to out-of-frame rearrangements, and those results were checked against IGoR. In a later analysis, hypergeometric tests were used to score TCR-TCR, TCR-HLA and TCR-CMV co-occurrence, with a repertoire-size bias correction applied to TCR pairs. False discovery rates were estimated in a later analysis by permuting HLA or CMV assignments 20 times. In a later analysis, co-occurring TCRs were grouped with DBSCAN, and TCRdist sequence similarity was added when clustering was performed within HLA-allele-positive subsets. For co-occurrence clustering, repertoires with fewer than 30,000 or more than 120,000 public chains were excluded, along with roughly 5 repertoires with anomalous nucleotide sharing. TCRdb holds this immuneACCESS table with in-frame rearrangements only. Some clones are missing; in checked studies, unresolved V genes explain under half, and the rest has no known cause. That table furnishes V, J and clone size, whereas the DNA furnished D and trimming. Present in this sample are 150,000 to 200,000 clones, about 76% of which were seen just once. The ten top clones hold about 2.6% of the sample.

There are 14 amino acids in the CDR3, from cysteine to phenylalanine inclusive. Only the CDR3 part of the read is kept: 42 bases, read in frame from the first base. The CDR1 and CDR2 encoded by the germline V gene (reference sequence) are GTSNPN and SVGIG. Compared with germline, V lacks 3 bases and J lacks 7 bases; bases without a gene match: 11. The sample comprised PBMCs. The TCR comes from a woman aged 35 to 49 in good health and CMV-seropositive. The chain is made from TRBV30 and TRBJ1-2; 7 central bases correspond to TRBD1. The DNA is as follows: TGTGCCTGGAGCCGACAGGGCATTACTTTTGGCTACACCTTC. It translates to CAWSRQGITFGYTF.